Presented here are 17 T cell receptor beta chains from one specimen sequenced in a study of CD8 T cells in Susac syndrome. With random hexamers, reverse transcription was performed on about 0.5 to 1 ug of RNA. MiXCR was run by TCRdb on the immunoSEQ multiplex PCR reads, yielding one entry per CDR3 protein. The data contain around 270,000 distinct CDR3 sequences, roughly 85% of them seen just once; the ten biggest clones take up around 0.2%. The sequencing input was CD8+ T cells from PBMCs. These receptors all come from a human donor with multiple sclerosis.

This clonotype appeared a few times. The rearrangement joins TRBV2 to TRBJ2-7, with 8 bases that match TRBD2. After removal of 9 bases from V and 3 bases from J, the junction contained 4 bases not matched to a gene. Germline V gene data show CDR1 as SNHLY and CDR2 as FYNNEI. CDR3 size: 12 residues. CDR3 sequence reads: CASEGLVYEQYF. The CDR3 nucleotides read TGTGCCAGTGAGGGACTAGTCTACGAGCAGTACTTC.

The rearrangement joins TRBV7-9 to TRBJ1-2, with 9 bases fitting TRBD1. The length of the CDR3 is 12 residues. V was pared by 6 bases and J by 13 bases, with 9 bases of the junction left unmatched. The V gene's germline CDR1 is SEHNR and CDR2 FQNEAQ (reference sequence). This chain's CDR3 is CASRQSGQGTTF. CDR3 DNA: TGTGCCAGCAGACAGTCCGGACAGGGGACCACCTTC.

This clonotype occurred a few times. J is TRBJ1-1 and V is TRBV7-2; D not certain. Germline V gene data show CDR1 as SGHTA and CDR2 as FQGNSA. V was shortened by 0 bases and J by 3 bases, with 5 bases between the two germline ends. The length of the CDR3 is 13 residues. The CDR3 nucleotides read TGTGCCAGCAGCTTAGCGTGGGACACTGAAGCTTTCTTT. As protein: CASSLAWDTEAFF.

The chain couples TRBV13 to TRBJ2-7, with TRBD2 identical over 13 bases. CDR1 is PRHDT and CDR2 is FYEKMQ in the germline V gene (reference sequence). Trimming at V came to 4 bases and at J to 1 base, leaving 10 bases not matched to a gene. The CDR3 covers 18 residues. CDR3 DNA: TGTGCCAGCAGCTCGCAACTAGCGGGAGGGCGGTATTCCTACGAGCAGTACTTC. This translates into CASSSQLAGGRYSYEQYF.

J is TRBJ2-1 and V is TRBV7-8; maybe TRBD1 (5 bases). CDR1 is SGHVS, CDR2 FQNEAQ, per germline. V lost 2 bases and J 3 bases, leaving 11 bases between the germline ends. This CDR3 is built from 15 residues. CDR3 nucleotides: TGTGCCAGCAGCTTAACAGGAGTTAACTACAATGAGCAGTTCTTC. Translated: CASSLTGVNYNEQFF.

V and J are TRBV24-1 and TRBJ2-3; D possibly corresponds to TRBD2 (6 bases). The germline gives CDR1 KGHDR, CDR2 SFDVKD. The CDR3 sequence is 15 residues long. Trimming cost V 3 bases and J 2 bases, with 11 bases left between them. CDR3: CATSDRESVTDTQYF. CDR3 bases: TGTGCCACCAGTGATCGGGAGTCCGTCACAGATACGCAGTATTTT.

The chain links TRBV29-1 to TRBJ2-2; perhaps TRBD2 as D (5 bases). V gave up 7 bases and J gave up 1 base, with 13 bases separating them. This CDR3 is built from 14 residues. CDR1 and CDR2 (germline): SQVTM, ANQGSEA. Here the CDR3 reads CSARGGLNTGELFF. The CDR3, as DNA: TGCAGCGCTCGAGGCGGACTGAACACCGGGGAGCTGTTTTTT.

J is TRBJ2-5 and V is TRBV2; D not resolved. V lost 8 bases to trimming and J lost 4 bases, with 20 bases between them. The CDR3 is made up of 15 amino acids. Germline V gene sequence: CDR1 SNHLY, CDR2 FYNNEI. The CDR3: CASVPSLSLGETQYF. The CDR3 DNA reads TGTGCCAGCGTTCCTTCGCTTTCCCTTGGAGAGACCCAGTACTTC.

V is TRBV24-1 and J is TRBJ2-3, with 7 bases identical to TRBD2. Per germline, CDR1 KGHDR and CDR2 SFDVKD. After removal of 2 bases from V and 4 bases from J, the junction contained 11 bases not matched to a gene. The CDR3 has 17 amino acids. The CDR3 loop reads CATSDYQESGTADTQYF. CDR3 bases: TGTGCCACCAGTGATTACCAGGAGAGCGGGACGGCAGATACGCAGTATTTT.

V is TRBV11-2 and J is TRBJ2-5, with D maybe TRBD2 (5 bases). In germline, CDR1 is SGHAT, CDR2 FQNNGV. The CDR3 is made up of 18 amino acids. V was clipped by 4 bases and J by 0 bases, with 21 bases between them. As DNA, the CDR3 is TGTGCCAGCAGCTCCTATCCCGTTTTAGCGAATTACCAAGAGACCCAGTACTTC. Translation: CASSSYPVLANYQETQYF.

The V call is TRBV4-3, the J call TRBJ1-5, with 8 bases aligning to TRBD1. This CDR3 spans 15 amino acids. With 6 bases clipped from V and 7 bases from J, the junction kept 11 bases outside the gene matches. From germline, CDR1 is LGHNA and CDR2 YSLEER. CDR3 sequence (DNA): TGCGCCAGCAGTCCAACCGACAGGGGAGGACAGCCCCAGCATTTT. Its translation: CASSPTDRGGQPQHF.

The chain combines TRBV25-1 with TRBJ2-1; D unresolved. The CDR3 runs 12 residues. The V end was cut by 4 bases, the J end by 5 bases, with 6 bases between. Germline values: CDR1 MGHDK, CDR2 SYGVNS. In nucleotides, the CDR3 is TGTGCCAGCAGTGGGCGCCACAATGAGCAGTTCTTC. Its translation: CASSGRHNEQFF. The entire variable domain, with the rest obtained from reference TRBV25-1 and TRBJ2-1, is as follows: EADIYQTPRYLVIGTGKKITLECSQTMGHDKMYWYQQDPGMELHLIHYSYGVNSTEKGDLSSESTVSRIRTEHFPLTLESARPSHTSQYLCASSGRHNEQFFGPGTRLTVL.

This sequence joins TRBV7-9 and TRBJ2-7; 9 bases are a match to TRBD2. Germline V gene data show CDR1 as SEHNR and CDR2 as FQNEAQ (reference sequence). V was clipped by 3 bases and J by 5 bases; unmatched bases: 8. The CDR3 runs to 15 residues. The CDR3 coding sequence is TGTGCCAGCAGCTTGCCAGCGGGAGGAAGGAACGAGCAGTACTTC. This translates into CASSLPAGGRNEQYF.

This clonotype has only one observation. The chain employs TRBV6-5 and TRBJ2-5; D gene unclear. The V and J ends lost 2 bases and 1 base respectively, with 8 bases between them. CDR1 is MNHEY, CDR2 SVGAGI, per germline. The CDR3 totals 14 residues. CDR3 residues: CASSYDRTQETQYF. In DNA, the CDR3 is TGTGCCAGCAGTTACGACCGGACCCAAGAGACCCAGTACTTC.

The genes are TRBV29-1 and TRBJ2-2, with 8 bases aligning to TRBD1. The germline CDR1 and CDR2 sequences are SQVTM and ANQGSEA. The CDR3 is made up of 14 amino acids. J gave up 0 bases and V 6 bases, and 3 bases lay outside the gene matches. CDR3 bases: TGCAGCGTCCGGGGACAGGCGAACACCGGGGAGCTGTTTTTT. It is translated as CSVRGQANTGELFF.

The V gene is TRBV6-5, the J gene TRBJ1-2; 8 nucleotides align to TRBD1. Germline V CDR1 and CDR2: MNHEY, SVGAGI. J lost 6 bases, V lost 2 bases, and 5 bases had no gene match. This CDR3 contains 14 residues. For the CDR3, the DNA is TGTGCCAGCAGTTACGGGACAGGAATCCATGGCTACACCTTC. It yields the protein CASSYGTGIHGYTF.

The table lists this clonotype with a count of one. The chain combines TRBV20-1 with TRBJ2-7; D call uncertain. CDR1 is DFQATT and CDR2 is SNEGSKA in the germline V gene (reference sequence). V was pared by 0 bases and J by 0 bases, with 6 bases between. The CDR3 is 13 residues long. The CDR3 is CSARDGSSYEQYF. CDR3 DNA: TGCAGTGCTAGAGATGGCAGCTCCTACGAGCAGTACTTC.